These 5 T cell receptor beta chains share one sample of origin, sequenced in a study of shared clonotypes between healthy human individuals. Repertoires were generated with immunoSEQ multiplex PCR, while TCRdb's copy carries only in-frame clones and drops some. The sample lists about 680,000 clones; around 92% were seen once. Positively selected for CCR7, the CD45RO-negative cells used as naive CD8 cells excluded terminally differentiated effector memory CD45RA+ cells. Sequences were obtained from naive CD8+ T cells sorted from blood. These receptors all come from a man aged 30-40 years in good health.

This clone was recorded once. The rearrangement joins TRBV10-3 to TRBJ2-3; TRBD1 is a possible D gene (6 bases). V was trimmed by 0 bases and J by 4 bases, leaving 17 bases between them. CDR1 and CDR2 (germline): ENHRY, SYGVKD. The CDR3 is 17 amino acids. Here the CDR3 reads CAISESDWGLDSDTQYF. CDR3 DNA sequence: TGTGCCATCAGTGAGTCGGATTGGGGGCTAGACTCAGATACGCAGTATTTT.

The chain carries TRBV28 and TRBJ2-7; the D gene is possibly TRBD1 (6 bases). Germline CDR1 MDHEN, CDR2 SYDVKM. V was cut by 6 bases and J by 5 bases, with 11 bases left in between. This CDR3 comprises 12 residues. CDR3 residues: CASSVGGDEQYF. The CDR3 coding sequence is TGTGCCAGCAGCGTTGGGGGCGACGAGCAGTACTTC.

A remark on this clone: The junction departs from germline at one end; a sequencing error may be responsible. The CDR3 sequence: CASSPLGGETQYF. For the CDR3, the DNA is TGTGCTAGCAGCCCCCTCGGAGGGGAGACCCAGTACTTC. This sequence joins TRBV7-7 and TRBJ2-5, with D possibly TRBD2 on 6 matching bases. The CDR3 is made up of 13 amino acids. Germline V gene sequence: CDR1 SSHAT, CDR2 FNYEAQ (reference sequence).

V and J are TRBV30 and TRBJ1-1; no clear D gene. The length of the CDR3 is 12 residues. With 3 bases removed from V and 4 bases from J, the gap between germline ends came to 9 bases. The V gene's germline CDR1 is GTSNPN and CDR2 SVGIG (reference sequence). CDR3 loop: CAWSSQPTEAFF. The CDR3, as DNA: TGTGCCTGGAGCAGTCAGCCCACTGAAGCTTTCTTT. Variable domain in full (rest from reference TRBV30 and TRBJ1-1): SQTIHQWPATLVQPVGSPLSLECTVEGTSNPNLYWYRQAAGRGLQLLFYSVGIGQISSEVPQNLSASRPQDRQFILSSKKLLLSDSGFYLCAWSSQPTEAFFGQGTRLTVV.

The rearrangement joins TRBV9 to TRBJ1-4; D remains unclear. Germline CDR1 and CDR2: SGDLS and YYNGEE. V dropped 6 bases and J dropped 0 bases, with 12 bases sitting between them. This CDR3 has 15 amino acids. CDR3: CASTPTIATNEKLFF. Written as DNA, the CDR3 is TGTGCCAGCACCCCTACCATTGCAACTAATGAAAAACTGTTTTTT.